The T cell receptor (beta chain) under discussion was sequenced for a study of blood T cell repertoires in COVID-19. Across the whole study: Samples representing acute and convalescent COVID-19 were sourced from the United States, Italy and Spain.

Seattle's enrolled individuals joined amid active infection and were then monitored longitudinally. In germline, CDR1 is MDHEN, CDR2 SYDVKM. The germline V and J ends were trimmed by 3 bases and 0 bases, with 12 bases remaining between them. This CDR3 spans 16 amino acids. This clone was counted only a few times. Here immunoSEQ multiplex PCR was the method, and the copy in TCRdb shows in-frame clones only, minus some. Here the sample spans about 160,000 clones, 70% to 85% being singletons. This receptor was taken from a woman aged 40 to 49 with COVID-19, enrolled during active disease. The sequencing sample was made of peripheral blood. The chain links TRBV28 to TRBJ1-5; D is ambiguous. This CDR3 is CASSFSGRLSNQPQHF. CDR3 sequence (DNA): TGTGCCAGCAGTTTTAGTGGCAGGCTTAGCAATCAGCCCCAGCATTTT.